The rows below give T cell receptor beta chains drawn from one sample of a study of blood T cell repertoires in COVID-19. Sequencing was performed with immunoSEQ multiplex PCR; in TCRdb, only in-frame clones are kept and a portion is missing. The profile shows fewer than 250,000 clones, around 83% of them singletons. Sequences were obtained from peripheral blood. The source is a woman aged 45-65 years with acute or convalescent COVID-19. The CDR3 runs from the conserved cysteine through the conserved F or W. A D gene is named only where the DNA matches it firmly. Clone size, where shown, is once, few, many, or a class for clones that have expanded.

>-|TRBV3-1/TRBV3-2|TRBD2|TRBJ2-7
TGTGCCAGCAGCCAGGGACTAGCGGGGGAAGGTCGCGAGCAGTACTTC
CASSQGLAGEGREQYF
>-|TRBV15|TRBD2|TRBJ2-2
TGTGCCACCAGCAGAGATTTCGCGCGGGGGGGCACCGGGGAGCTGTTTTTT
CATSRDFARGGTGELFF
>-|TRBV5-6|TRBD1|TRBJ1-1
TGTGCCAGCAGCGCAACAGGGGACGGGGGCACTGAAGCTTTCTTT
CASSATGDGGTEAFF
>few|TRBV5-4|-|TRBJ2-7
TGTGCCAGCAGCTTGGCAACCGGGGCCTACGAGCAGTACTTC
CASSLATGAYEQYF
>-|TRBV14|TRBD2|TRBJ2-7
TGTGCCAGCAGCCAAAAACTAGCGGGAGGGCGGTTCGAGCAGTACTTC
CASSQKLAGGRFEQYF
>-|TRBV3-1/TRBV3-2|TRBD2|TRBJ2-2
TGTGCCAGCCGACGGACTAGCGGGAACACCGGGGAGCTGTTTTTT
CASRRTSGNTGELFF
>-|TRBV9|-|TRBJ2-5
TGTGCCAGCAGCCCGAGGGACACCTACCAAGAGACCCAGTACTTC
CASSPRDTYQETQYF
>-|TRBV5-1|-|TRBJ1-3
TGCGCCAGCAGCTTGGTTCCCCAACAGGTCATGAGCTCTGGAAACACCATATATTTT
CASSLVPQQVMSSGNTIYF
>-|TRBV30|-|TRBJ2-7
TGTGCCTGGTCCGATCAGGCTTCCGGGGACGAGCAGTACTTC
CAWSDQASGDEQYF
>-|TRBV11-2|TRBD2|TRBJ2-1
TGTGCCAGCAGCCCGGGGGGGGGCCCCTACAATGAGCAGTTCTTC
CASSPGGGPYNEQFF
>-|TRBV28|-|TRBJ1-3
TGTGCCAGCAGACGTAGGACAGTCTTCTCTGGAAACACCATATATTTT
CASRRRTVFSGNTIYF
>-|TRBV2|-|TRBJ2-7
TGTGCCAGCAGTGAGGGCGGGCGGCCAAACTTC
CASSEGGRPNF
>-|TRBV7-9|-|TRBJ2-2
TGTGCCAGCAGCCCCCCCGGGGTACACACCGGGGAGCTGTTTTTT
CASSPPGVHTGELFF
>-|TRBV7-6|-|TRBJ2-7
TGTGCCAGCAGCCCTCCCTCGGTCCGCTCCTACGAGCAGTACTTC
CASSPPSVRSYEQYF
>once|TRBV10-1|TRBD2|TRBJ2-5
TGCGCCAGCATCAGCGGGGCAGAGACCCAGTACTTC
CASISGAETQYF
>few|TRBV6-6|TRBD1|TRBJ1-4
TGTGCCAGCAGCCGATTTCAGGGGGCGACTAATGAAAAACTGTTTTTT
CASSRFQGATNEKLFF
>-|TRBV15|TRBD1|TRBJ1-4
TGTGCCACCAGCAGAGTAGGGGGCTTTGGTGAAAAACTGTTTTTT
CATSRVGGFGEKLFF
>-|TRBV5-1|TRBD1|TRBJ1-1
TGCGCCAGCAGCTTGGTGGGGACAGAGAACACTGAAGCTTTCTTT
CASSLVGTENTEAFF
>-|TRBV28|-|TRBJ1-2
TGTGCCAGCAGGAGGCAGCTCACCTATGGCTACACCTTC
CASRRQLTYGYTF
>-|TRBV30|-|TRBJ1-5
TGTGCCTGGAGTGCAGACTATAGCAATCAGCCCCAGCATTTT
CAWSADYSNQPQHF
>-|TRBV2|-|TRBJ2-3
TGTGCCAGCAGTGACCGGGATACGCAGTATTTT
CASSDRDTQYF
>-|TRBV7-9|TRBD2|TRBJ2-2
TGTGCCAGCAGTCAGGGGGTAGCGGGAGTCACCGGGGAGCTGTTTTTT
CASSQGVAGVTGELFF
>-|TRBV5-4|-|TRBJ2-1
TGTGCCAGCAGCTCTGGACAGTTCTACAATGAGCAGTTCTTC
CASSSGQFYNEQFF
>-|TRBV12-3/TRBV12-4|-|TRBJ2-7
TGTGCCAGCAGCACAGCCTCCTACGAGCAGTACTTC
CASSTASYEQYF
>-|TRBV5-1|-|TRBJ2-7
TGCGCCAGCAGCCCCCCGGGCTACGAGCAGTACTTC
CASSPPGYEQYF
>-|TRBV10-3|-|TRBJ2-7
TGTGCCATCATCGCCGGAGGCCTCATGTACTTC
CAIIAGGLMYF
>-|TRBV6-5|-|TRBJ1-2
TGTGCCTCCTTTGAGGCCGGTACTAACTATGGCTACACCTTC
CASFEAGTNYGYTF